These T cell receptor beta chains were read from a single sample in a study of vaccination and CD4 T cells after COVID-19. Their target antigens are unknown. TCRdb re-called the PCR reads with MiXCR, one entry per CDR3 protein. The table shows about 7,600 distinct CDR3 sequences, with around two fifths occurring only once. The material sequenced was CD4+ T cells from blood, cultured in vitro. The source of these receptors is a human donor in good health. The CDR3 runs from the conserved cysteine through the conserved F or W. A D gene is named only where the DNA matches it firmly. Size is omitted from some rows. Given values are once, few, many or a class for expanded clones.

J	D	V	size	DNA	CDR3
TRBJ2-5	.	TRBV11-3	few	TGTGCCAGCAGCTCAGGCGGGGGCCCAGTTGAGACCCAGTACTTC	CASSSGGGPVETQYF
TRBJ2-2	TRBD2	TRBV19	.	TGTGCCAGTAGTAACCCCACTAGCGGGAGGGTAACCGGGGAGCTGTTTTTT	CASSNPTSGRVTGELFF
TRBJ2-5	.	TRBV6-2/TRBV6-3	few	TGTGCCAGCAGCCTAGGGCTACAAGAGACCCAGTACTTC	CASSLGLQETQYF
TRBJ1-3	.	TRBV7-8	.	TGTGCCAGCAGCCCGAACCGTGGAAACACCATATATTTT	CASSPNRGNTIYF
TRBJ1-2	.	TRBV19	few	TGTGCCAGTCGACCAAAGAATAACTATGGCTACACCTTC	CASRPKNNYGYTF
TRBJ1-5	.	TRBV7-2	.	TGTGCCAGCAGCTTCTTTAATCAGCCCCAGCATTTT	CASSFFNQPQHF
TRBJ2-5	TRBD1	TRBV7-9	.	TGTGCCAGCAGCTTAGGGGACAGGGGGCTGAAAGAGACCCAGTACTTC	CASSLGDRGLKETQYF
TRBJ2-7	.	TRBV6-2/TRBV6-3	.	TGTGCCAGCAGTTACCCACCCCCATCCTACGAGCAGTACTTC	CASSYPPPSYEQYF
TRBJ1-2	TRBD1	TRBV7-9	few	TGTGCCAGCAGCCAAGCAGGGGGATATGGCTACACCTTC	CASSQAGGYGYTF
TRBJ1-4	.	TRBV6-1	few	TGTGCCAGCGGAGAGGTTGAAAAACTGTTTTTT	CASGEVEKLFF
TRBJ2-3	.	TRBV6-1	.	TGTGCCAGCAATAGGCTAGCAGATACGCAGTATTTT	CASNRLADTQYF